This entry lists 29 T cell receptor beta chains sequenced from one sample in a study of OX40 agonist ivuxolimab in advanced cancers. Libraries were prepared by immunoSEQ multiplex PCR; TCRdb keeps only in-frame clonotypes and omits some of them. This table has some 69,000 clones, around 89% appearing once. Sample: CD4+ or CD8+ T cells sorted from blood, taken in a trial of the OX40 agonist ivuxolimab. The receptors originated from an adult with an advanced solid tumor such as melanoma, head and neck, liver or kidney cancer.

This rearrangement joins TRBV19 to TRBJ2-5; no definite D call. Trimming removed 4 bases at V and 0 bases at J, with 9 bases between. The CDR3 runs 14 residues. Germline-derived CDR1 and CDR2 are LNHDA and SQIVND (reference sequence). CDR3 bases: TGTGCCAGTAGTAAAGATATGTACCAAGAGACCCAGTACTTC. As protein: CASSKDMYQETQYF. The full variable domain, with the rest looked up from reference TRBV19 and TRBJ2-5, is DGGITQSPKYLFRKEGQNVTLSCEQNLNHDAMYWYRQDPGQGLRLIYYSQIVNDFQKGDIAEGYSVSREKKESFPLTVTSAQKNPTAFYLCASSKDMYQETQYFGPGTRLLVL.

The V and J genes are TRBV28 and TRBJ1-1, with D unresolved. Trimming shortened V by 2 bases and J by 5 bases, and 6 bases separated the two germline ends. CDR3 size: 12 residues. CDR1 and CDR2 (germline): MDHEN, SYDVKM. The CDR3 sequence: CASSLKTTEAFF. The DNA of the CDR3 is TGTGCCAGCAGTTTAAAGACTACTGAAGCTTTCTTT.

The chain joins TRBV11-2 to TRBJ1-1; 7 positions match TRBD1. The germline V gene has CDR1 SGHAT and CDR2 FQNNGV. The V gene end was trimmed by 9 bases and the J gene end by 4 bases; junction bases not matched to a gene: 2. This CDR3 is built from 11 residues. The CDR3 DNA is TGTGCCAGTACAGGGGCCACTGAAGCTTTCTTT. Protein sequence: CASTGATEAFF.

CDR3 in DNA: TGTGCCAGTAAGGACAGGGCTATTTCGCGCAATCAGCCCCAGCATTTT. This translates into CASKDRAISRNQPQHF. This chain joins TRBV19 and TRBJ1-5, with 8 positions matching TRBD1. With 7 bases clipped from V and 2 bases from J, the junction kept 10 bases outside the gene matches. CDR1 and CDR2 (germline): LNHDA, SQIVND (reference sequence). The CDR3 loop spans 16 amino acids.

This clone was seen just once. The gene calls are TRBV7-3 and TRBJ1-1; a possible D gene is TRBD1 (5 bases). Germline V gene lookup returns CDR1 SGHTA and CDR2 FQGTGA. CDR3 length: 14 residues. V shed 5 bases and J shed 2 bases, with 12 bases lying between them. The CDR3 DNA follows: TGTGCCAGCAGCGAAGGGGCGGAAAACACTGAAGCTTTCTTT. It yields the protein CASSEGAENTEAFF. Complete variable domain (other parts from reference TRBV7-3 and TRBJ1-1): GAGVSQTPSNKVTEKGKYVELRCDPISGHTALYWYRQSLGQGPEFLIYFQGTGAADDSGLPNDRFFAVRPEGSVSTLKIQRTERGDSAVYLCASSEGAENTEAFFGQGTRLTVV.

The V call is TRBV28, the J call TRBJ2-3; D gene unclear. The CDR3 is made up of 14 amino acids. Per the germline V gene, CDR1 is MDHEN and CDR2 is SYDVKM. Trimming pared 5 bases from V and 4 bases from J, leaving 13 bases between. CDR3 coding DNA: TGTGCCAGCAGTCCCGGCCGGGCCCCAGATACGCAGTATTTT. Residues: CASSPGRAPDTQYF.

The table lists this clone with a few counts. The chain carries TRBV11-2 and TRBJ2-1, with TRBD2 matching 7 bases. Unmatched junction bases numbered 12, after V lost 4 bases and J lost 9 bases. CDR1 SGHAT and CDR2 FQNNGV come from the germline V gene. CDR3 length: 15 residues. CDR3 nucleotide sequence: TGTGCCAGCAGCTCCTGGACTAGGAACCCCAGTGAGCAGTTCTTC. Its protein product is CASSSWTRNPSEQFF.

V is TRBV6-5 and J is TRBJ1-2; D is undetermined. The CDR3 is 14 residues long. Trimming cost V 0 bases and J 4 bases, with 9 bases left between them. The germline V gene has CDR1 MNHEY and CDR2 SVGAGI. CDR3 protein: CASSYSTRTYGYTF. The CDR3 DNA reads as TGTGCCAGCAGTTACTCGACCAGGACCTATGGCTACACCTTC.

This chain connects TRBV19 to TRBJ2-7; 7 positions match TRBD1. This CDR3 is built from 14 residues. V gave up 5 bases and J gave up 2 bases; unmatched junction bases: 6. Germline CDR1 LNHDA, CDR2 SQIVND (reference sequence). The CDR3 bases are TGTGCCAGTAGTGGCAGACAGGGCACCTACGAGCAGTACTTC. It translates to CASSGRQGTYEQYF.

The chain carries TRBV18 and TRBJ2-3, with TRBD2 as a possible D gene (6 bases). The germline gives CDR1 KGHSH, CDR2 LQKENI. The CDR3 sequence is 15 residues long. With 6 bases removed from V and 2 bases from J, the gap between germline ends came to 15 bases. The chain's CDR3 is CASSWLSGATDTQYF. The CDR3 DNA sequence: TGTGCCAGCTCCTGGCTGTCGGGAGCCACAGATACGCAGTATTTT.

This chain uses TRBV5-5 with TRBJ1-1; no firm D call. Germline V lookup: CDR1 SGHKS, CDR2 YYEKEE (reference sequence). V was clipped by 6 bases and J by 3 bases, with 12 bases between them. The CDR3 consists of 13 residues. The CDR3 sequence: CASTQRADTEAFF. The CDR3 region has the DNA TGTGCCAGCACCCAACGGGCGGACACTGAAGCTTTCTTT.

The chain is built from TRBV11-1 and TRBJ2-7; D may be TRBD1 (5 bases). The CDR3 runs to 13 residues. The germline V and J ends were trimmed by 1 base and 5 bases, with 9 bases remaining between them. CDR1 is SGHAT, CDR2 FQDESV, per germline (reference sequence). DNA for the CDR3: TGTGCCAGCAGCTTAGGCAGGGTTAACGAGCAGTACTTC. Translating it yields CASSLGRVNEQYF.

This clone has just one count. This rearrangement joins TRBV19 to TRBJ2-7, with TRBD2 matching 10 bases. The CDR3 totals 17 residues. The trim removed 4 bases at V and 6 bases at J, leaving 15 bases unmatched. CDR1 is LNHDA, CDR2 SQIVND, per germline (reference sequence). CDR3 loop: CASSKPPLLAGVGEQYF. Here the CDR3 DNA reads TGTGCCAGTAGTAAACCACCTCTTCTAGCGGGAGTAGGCGAGCAGTACTTC.

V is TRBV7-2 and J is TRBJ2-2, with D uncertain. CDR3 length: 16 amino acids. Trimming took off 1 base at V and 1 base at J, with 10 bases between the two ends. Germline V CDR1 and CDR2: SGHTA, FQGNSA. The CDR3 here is CASSLDRFGNTGELFF. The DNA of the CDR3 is TGTGCCAGCAGCTTAGACCGCTTCGGGAACACCGGGGAGCTGTTTTTT.

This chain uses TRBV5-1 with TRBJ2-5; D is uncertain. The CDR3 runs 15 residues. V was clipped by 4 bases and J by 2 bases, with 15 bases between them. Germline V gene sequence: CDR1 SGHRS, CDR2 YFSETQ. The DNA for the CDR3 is TGCGCCAGCAGCCTCCTTCCCGGGCAACAAGAGACCCAGTACTTC. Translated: CASSLLPGQQETQYF.

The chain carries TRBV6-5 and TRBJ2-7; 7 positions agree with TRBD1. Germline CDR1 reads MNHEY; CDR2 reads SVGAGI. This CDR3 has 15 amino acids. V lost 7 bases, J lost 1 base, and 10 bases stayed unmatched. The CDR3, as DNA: TGTGCCAGCACCCCATACGGGACAGTATCCTACGAGCAGTACTTC. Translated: CASTPYGTVSYEQYF.

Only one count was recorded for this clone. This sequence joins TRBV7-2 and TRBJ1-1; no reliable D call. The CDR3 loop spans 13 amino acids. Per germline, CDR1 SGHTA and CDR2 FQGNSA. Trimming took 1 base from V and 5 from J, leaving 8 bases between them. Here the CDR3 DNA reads TGTGCCAGCAGCTTAGGCCAGTTGACTGAAGCTTTCTTT. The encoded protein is CASSLGQLTEAFF.

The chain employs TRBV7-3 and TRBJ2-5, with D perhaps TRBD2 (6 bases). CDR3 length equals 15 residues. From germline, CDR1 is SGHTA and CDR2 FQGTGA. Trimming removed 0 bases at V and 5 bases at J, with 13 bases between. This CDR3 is CASSLTAGRYETQYF. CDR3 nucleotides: TGTGCCAGCAGCTTAACTGCGGGGAGGTACGAGACCCAGTACTTC.

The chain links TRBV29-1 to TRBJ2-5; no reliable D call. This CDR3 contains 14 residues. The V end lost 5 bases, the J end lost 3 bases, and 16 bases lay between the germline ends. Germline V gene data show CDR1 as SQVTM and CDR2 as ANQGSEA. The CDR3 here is CSVQLLMQKETQYF. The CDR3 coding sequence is TGCAGCGTTCAGTTACTAATGCAGAAAGAGACCCAGTACTTC.

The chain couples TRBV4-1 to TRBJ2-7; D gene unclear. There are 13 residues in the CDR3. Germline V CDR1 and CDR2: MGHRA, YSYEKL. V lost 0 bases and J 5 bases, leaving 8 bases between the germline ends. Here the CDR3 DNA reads TGCGCCAGCAGCCAAGAATGGGCGGACGAGCAGTACTTC. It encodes CASSQEWADEQYF.

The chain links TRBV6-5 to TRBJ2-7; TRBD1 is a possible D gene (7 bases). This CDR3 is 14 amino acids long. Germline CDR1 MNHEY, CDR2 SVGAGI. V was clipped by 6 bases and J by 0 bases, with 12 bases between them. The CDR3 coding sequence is TGTGCCAGCAGGCGGGACAGCGACTCCTACGAGCAGTACTTC. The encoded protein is CASRRDSDSYEQYF.

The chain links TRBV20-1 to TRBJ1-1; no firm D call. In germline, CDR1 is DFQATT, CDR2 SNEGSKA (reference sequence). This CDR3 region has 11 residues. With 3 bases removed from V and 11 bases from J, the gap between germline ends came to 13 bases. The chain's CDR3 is CSASAVARAFF. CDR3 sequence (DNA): TGCAGTGCTAGTGCGGTCGCACGGGCTTTCTTT.

CDR3 in amino acids: CSVEVRGFEQFF. CDR3 DNA: TGCAGCGTTGAGGTACGGGGATTTGAGCAGTTCTTC. This chain uses TRBV29-1 with TRBJ2-1; tentative D call: TRBD2 (5 bases). Germline CDR1 and CDR2: SQVTM and ANQGSEA. V lost 3 bases and J lost 9, with 12 bases in between. The CDR3 extends over 12 amino acids.

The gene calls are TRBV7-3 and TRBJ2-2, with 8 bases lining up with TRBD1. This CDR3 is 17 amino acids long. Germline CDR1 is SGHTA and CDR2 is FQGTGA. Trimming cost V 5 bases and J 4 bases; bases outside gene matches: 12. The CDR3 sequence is CASSPGQGRRSTGELFF. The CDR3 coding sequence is TGTGCCAGCAGCCCTGGACAGGGAAGAAGAAGCACCGGGGAGCTGTTTTTT.

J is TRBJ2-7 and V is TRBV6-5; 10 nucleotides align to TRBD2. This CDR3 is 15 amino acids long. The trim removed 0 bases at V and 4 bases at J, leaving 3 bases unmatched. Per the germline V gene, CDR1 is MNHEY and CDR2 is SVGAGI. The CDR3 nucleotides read TGTGCCAGCAGTTACTCACTAGCGGGAAGGTACGAGCAGTACTTC. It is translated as CASSYSLAGRYEQYF.

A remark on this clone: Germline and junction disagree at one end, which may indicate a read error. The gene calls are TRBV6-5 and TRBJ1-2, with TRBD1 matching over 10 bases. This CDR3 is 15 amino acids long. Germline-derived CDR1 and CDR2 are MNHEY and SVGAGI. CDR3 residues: CAGSYWGTGDYGYTF. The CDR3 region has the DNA TGTGCCGGCAGTTACTGGGGGACAGGGGACTATGGCTACACCTTC.

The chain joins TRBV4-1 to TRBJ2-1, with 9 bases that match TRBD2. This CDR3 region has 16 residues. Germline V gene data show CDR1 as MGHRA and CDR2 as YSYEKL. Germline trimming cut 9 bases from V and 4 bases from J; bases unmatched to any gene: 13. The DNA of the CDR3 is TGCGCCAGGTGGATGTATAGCGGGAGTTCTTACAATGAGCAGTTCTTC. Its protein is CARWMYSGSSYNEQFF.

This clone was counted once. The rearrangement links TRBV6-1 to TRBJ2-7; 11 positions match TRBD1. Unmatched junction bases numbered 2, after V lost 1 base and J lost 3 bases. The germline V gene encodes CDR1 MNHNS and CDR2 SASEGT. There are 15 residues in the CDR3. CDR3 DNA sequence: TGTGCCAGCAGTGAAGGGACAGGGGGCAGCTACGAGCAGTACTTC. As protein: CASSEGTGGSYEQYF.

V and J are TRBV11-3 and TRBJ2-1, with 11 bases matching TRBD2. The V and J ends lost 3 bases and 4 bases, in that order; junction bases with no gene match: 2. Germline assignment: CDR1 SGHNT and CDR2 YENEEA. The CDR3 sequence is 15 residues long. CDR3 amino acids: CASSFRTSGYNEQFF. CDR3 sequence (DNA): TGTGCCAGCAGCTTCCGGACTAGCGGGTACAATGAGCAGTTCTTC.